This entry concerns a single TCR beta chain. What it binds is not known. V gave up 0 bases and J gave up 7 bases; unmatched junction bases: 5. Germline V CDR1 and CDR2: GTSNPN, SVGIG (reference sequence). The length of the CDR3 is 13 residues. The data belong to a study of T cell responses to AZD1222 COVID-19 vaccine. On the study more broadly: Recipients boosted at about 4 weeks or about 12 weeks are pooled. Study-level results: Regions 160-218 and 743-854 held dominance among vaccine-associated CD4 TCRs, which spanned spike.

The protocol was immunoSEQ multiplex PCR, while the TCRdb copy is restricted to in-frame clones and leaves out a portion. The table shows about 200,000 clones, with 80% to 95% occurring only once. The sequencing here drew on peripheral blood, taken on day 0 of AZD1222 vaccination. This clonotype was sampled from an adult in good health. V usage is TRBV30 and J usage is TRBJ1-2; 7 bases fit TRBD1. This CDR3 is CAWSVQGMGGYTF. The CDR3 DNA sequence: TGTGCCTGGAGTGTACAGGGGATGGGTGGCTACACCTTC.